The clone carrying this T cell receptor (beta chain) was picked up many times. The antigen remains undetermined. These data are taken from a study of regulatory T cells in long-lasting Graves disease. With iRepertoire HTBI primers and Arm-PCR of CDR3 regions, TCR beta libraries were built. TCRdb analysed the multiplex PCR reads with MiXCR anew, one entry per CDR3 protein. Here the sample spans hundreds of thousands of distinct CDR3 sequences, roughly a fifth being singletons. The CDR3 consists of 15 residues. Per germline, CDR1 MDHEN and CDR2 SYDVKM. V lost 4 bases, J lost 2 bases, and 14 bases lay in between. This sample's time point: persistent/refractory GD, antithyroid drugs over 5 years with positive TRAb. From PBMCs, RNA was extracted and then used to make the TCR library. American Thyroid Association guidelines defined how Graves' disease was diagnosed. A peripheral blood sample, 7 to 9.5 milliliters in volume, was drawn into EDTA tubes.

Study results and limitations: TCR diversity was lower in persistent Graves' patients (versus newly diagnosed ones). Segments TRBV28, TRBJ1-2 and TRBJ2-5 showed preferential usage in persistent disease.

The chain is built from TRBV28 and TRBJ2-5; D is unclear. Sequenced material: peripheral blood mononuclear cells (PBMCs), taken when the disease was refractory, from a patient treated with antithyroid drugs. The receptor was isolated from a female donor with Graves disease. The CDR3 DNA is TGTGCCAGCAGTTCTATAACCTGGGGACAAGAGACCCAGTACTTC. As protein: CASSSITWGQETQYF.